These T cell receptor beta chains were read from a single sample in a study of metastatic and nonmetastatic thyroid tumors. TCRdb re-clonotyped the PCR reads through MiXCR. The data contain about 50,000 clones, 20% to 25% of them seen just once; the ten biggest clones take up approximately 4%. Input material: blood. The receptor source for this set is a female donor with papillary thyroid cancer or a benign thyroid nodule (not recorded which). Some clones in this sample may be carry-over from other donors' samples. Both conserved end residues are part of each CDR3. The D gene is left open where the match is weak. Part of the rows lack a size; the others show once, few, many or a class for expanded clones.

many	NA	TRBV5-1	TRBJ2-3	TGCGCCAGCAGCTTGGACTCCGGGGGCGCAGATACGCAGTATTTT	CASSLDSGGADTQYF
many	NA	TRBV15	TRBJ1-1	TGTGCCACCAGCAGGGGGATTGGCTCTGAAGCTTTCTTT	CATSRGIGSEAFF
NA	NA	TRBV6-2/TRBV6-3	TRBJ1-1	TGTGCCAGCATGCAGGGACAATATCTCACTGAAGCTTTCTTC	CASMQGQYLTEAFF
many	NA	TRBV7-9	TRBJ2-1	TGTGCCAGCAGCCGGGACCTCGGCCATGAGCAGTTCTTC	CASSRDLGHEQFF
NA	TRBD2	TRBV20-1	TRBJ2-1	TGCAGTTCTAGCGGGATAGCCTCCTACAATGAGCAGTTCTTC	CSSSGIASYNEQFF
many	NA	TRBV3-1	TRBJ1-2	TGTGCCAGCAGCCAAGAAGCGGGGGATCATCTCACCTTC	CASSQEAGDHLTF
NA	NA	TRBV5-1	TRBJ2-1	TGCGCCAGCAGCTTTCTCCATGAGCAGTTCTTC	CASSFLHEQFF
many	TRBD1	TRBV9	TRBJ2-2	TGTGCCAGCAGCCCCAGACAGGGCCTGGGCGGGGAGCTGTTTTTT	CASSPRQGLGGELFF
many	NA	TRBV7-6	TRBJ1-1	TGTGCCAGCAGCTTAGGGGGGGGTGACACTGAAGCTTTCTTT	CASSLGGGDTEAFF
many	NA	TRBV20-1	TRBJ2-3	TGCAGTGCTAGAGATCTTGGCAGGGGATCTCCTACGCAGTATTTT	CSARDLGRGSPTQYF
many	TRBD2	TRBV7-3	TRBJ2-1	TGTGCCAGCAGCTCCCCCACTAGCGGGTGGCACAATGAGCAGTTCTTC	CASSSPTSGWHNEQFF
many	NA	TRBV28	TRBJ2-1	TGTGCCACCGGGACAAATCCGTTCTACAATGAGCAGTTCTTC	CATGTNPFYNEQFF
many	TRBD1	TRBV7-8	TRBJ2-5	TGTGCCAGCAGCCTCGGGACAGAGTGGGAGACCCAGTACTTC	CASSLGTEWETQYF
once	NA	TRBV11-2	TRBJ2-3	TGTGCCAGCAGCTCCCCCCGGGGGTTTGGCATTAGCACAGATACGCAGTATTTT	CASSSPRGFGISTDTQYF
many	TRBD2	TRBV18	TRBJ2-1	TGTGCCAGCTCCCCGGACCCCGGACTAGCGGGTTCCTCCTACAATGAGCAGTTCTTC	CASSPDPGLAGSSYNEQFF
many	NA	TRBV3-1	TRBJ2-1	TGTGCCAGCAGCCAAGATCTTGGGGCTAGGTTCCATGAGCAGTTCTTC	CASSQDLGARFHEQFF
NA	NA	TRBV7-8	TRBJ2-2	TGTGCCAGCAGACGCCTCCTCGTGGAGCTGTTTTTT	CASRRLLVELFF
many	NA	TRBV9	TRBJ1-1	TGTGCCAGCAGGAGCGAGCGCAGCATGAACACTGAAGCTTTCTTT	CASRSERSMNTEAFF
many	NA	TRBV5-5	TRBJ1-2	TGTGCCAGCAGCCAAAACAATAACTATGGCTACACCTTC	CASSQNNNYGYTF
many	NA	TRBV28	TRBJ1-4	TGTGCCAGCAGTTCCGGTCGGGGGCCAGGGCGGCAGGAAAAACTGTTTTTT	CASSSGRGPGRQEKLFF
NA	TRBD1	TRBV11-1	TRBJ2-4	TGTGCCAGCAGCTTAGTCGCCGGGACAGGGGGCATCATTCAGTACTTC	CASSLVAGTGGIIQYF
many	NA	TRBV7-2	TRBJ1-1	TGTGCCAGCAGCCAAGACACAACCACTGAAGCTTTCTTT	CASSQDTTTEAFF
many	NA	TRBV6-1	TRBJ2-7	TGTGCCAGCATCCTACCCCGCGCGGAGGGCCCCAGCGAGCAGTACTTC	CASILPRAEGPSEQYF
many	NA	TRBV27	TRBJ1-1	TGTGCCAGCAGCCGCGGGGTCCTCACTGAAGCTTTCTTT	CASSRGVLTEAFF
NA	NA	TRBV25-1	TRBJ2-7	TGTGCCACCCAGGAAGGATCCTACGAGCAGTACTTC	CATQEGSYEQYF
many	TRBD1	TRBV13	TRBJ2-7	TGTGCCAGCAGCACCCGGGACAGCAGCTCCTACGAGCAGTACTTC	CASSTRDSSSYEQYF
NA	NA	TRBV19	TRBJ2-3	TGTGCCAGTAGTATGGACTCATCGGGGTGGTCAGATACGCAGTATTTT	CASSMDSSGWSDTQYF
many	NA	TRBV11-2	TRBJ2-1	TGTGCCAGCAGCTTAGATTCATTAAGCTCCTACAATGAGCAGTTCTTC	CASSLDSLSSYNEQFF
many	NA	TRBV11-2	TRBJ1-2	TGTGCCAGCAGCTTCGTTAGGCCAGGGGACTATGGCTACACCTTC	CASSFVRPGDYGYTF
many	NA	TRBV6-1	TRBJ2-3	TGTGCCAGCGAGACGATCGGCACAGATACGCAGTATTTT	CASETIGTDTQYF
many	TRBD2	TRBV4-1	TRBJ2-3	TGCGCCAGCAGCCAACCGACTAGCGGGAGACTCACAGATACGCAGTATTTT	CASSQPTSGRLTDTQYF
many	NA	TRBV6-1	TRBJ2-1	TGTGCCAGCAGTTGGGGGGAGTCCTACAATGAGCAGTTCTTC	CASSWGESYNEQFF
many	NA	TRBV2	TRBJ1-2	TGTGCCAGCAGTGCATCGAAAGGCTACACCTTC	CASSASKGYTF
NA	NA	TRBV28	TRBJ2-5	TGTGCCAGAAGTTCGGTTCGCCGGGGGAGAGCCCAAGAGACCCAGTACTTC	CARSSVRRGRAQETQYF
NA	TRBD2	TRBV12-3/TRBV12-4	TRBJ2-1	TGTGCCAGCAGTTTTAAGGGCCTGGGGCAGCGGGGGTACAATGAGCAGTTCTTC	CASSFKGLGQRGYNEQFF